The 3 T cell receptor beta chains in this list originate from one sample, sequenced in a study of T cells in Graves' hyperthyroidism and ophthalmopathy. The investigators amplified TCR beta CDR3 regions from RNA transcripts. The HTBI primer set drove a first-round RT-PCR of the TCR CDR3. TCRdb passed the multiplex PCR reads through MiXCR, listing each CDR3 protein once. Of 550,000 to 800,000 distinct CDR3 sequences listed, 16% are singletons. Material: blood. These receptors came from a man aged 18 to 29 with Graves' hyperthyroidism.

This clonotype has a handful of counts. The J gene is TRBJ2-1, the V gene TRBV27, with TRBD2 matching 16 bases. The CDR3 contains 17 residues. From germline, CDR1 is MNHEY and CDR2 SMNVEV (reference sequence). With 2 bases clipped from V and 9 bases from J, the junction kept 7 bases outside the gene matches. The CDR3: CASSLRGLAGGRAEQFF. CDR3 DNA sequence: TGTGCCAGCAGTTTAAGGGGACTAGCGGGAGGGCGAGCTGAGCAGTTCTTC.

The chain employs TRBV4-2 and TRBJ2-7; 11 bases map to TRBD1. Germline V gene data show CDR1 as LGHNA and CDR2 as YNFKEQ. The V gene end was trimmed by 3 bases and the J gene end by 3 bases; junction bases not matched to a gene: 4. The CDR3 spans 15 residues. CDR3 coding DNA: TGTGCCAGCAGCCAGGGGACAGGGGGTGTCTACGAGCAGTACTTC. Its translation is CASSQGTGGVYEQYF.

The chain links TRBV15 to TRBJ1-4, with TRBD1 as a possible D gene (6 bases). This CDR3 is built from 14 residues. In germline, CDR1 is LNHNV, CDR2 YYDKDF (reference sequence). Trimming pared 0 bases from V and 7 bases from J, leaving 9 bases between. The CDR3 region is CATSRDLQGEKLFF. In DNA form, the CDR3 reads TGTGCCACCAGCAGAGATTTACAGGGTGAAAAACTGTTTTTT. The full variable domain, in which reference TRBV15 and TRBJ1-4 provide the parts outside the CDR3, is DAMVIQNPRYQVTQFGKPVTLSCSQTLNHNVMYWYQQKSSQAPKLLFHYYDKDFNNEADTPDNFQSRRPNTSFCFLDIRSPGLGDTAMYLCATSRDLQGEKLFFGSGTQLSVL.